A single sample is the source of the 19 T cell receptor beta chains below, sequenced in a study of cytomegalovirus exposure and HLA in healthy donors. PCR primers comprised 60 Vbeta and 13 Jbeta primers. Sequencing used immunoSEQ multiplex PCR; TCRdb keeps in-frame clones, though not all of them. This sample yields some 130,000 clones, of which 70% to 75% are seen a single time; 1% to 1.5% belongs to the top ten. Sequenced input: PBMCs. The receptor source for this set is a woman in her forties in good health and CMV-seronegative.

V and J are TRBV4-1 and TRBJ2-5, with 7 bases aligning to TRBD2. CDR3 size: 14 residues. CDR1 is MGHRA and CDR2 is YSYEKL in the germline V gene. With V trimmed by 2 bases and J by 1 base, 1 base remained unmatched. CDR3 residues: CASSQRTSQETQYF. In nucleotides, the CDR3 is TGCGCCAGCAGCCAAAGGACTAGCCAAGAGACCCAGTACTTC.

As DNA, the CDR3 is TGCAGCGTGGGACAGGGTTCGGCTAACTATGGCTACACCTTC. Translating gives CSVGQGSANYGYTF. This rearrangement joins TRBV29-1 to TRBJ1-2; 9 bases fit TRBD1. Trimming removed 6 bases from V and 0 bases from J; junction bases left unmatched: 5. Looked up from germline, CDR1 is SQVTM and CDR2 is ANQGSEA. The CDR3 length is 14 residues.

The chain couples TRBV2 to TRBJ2-4; 13 bases match TRBD2. The CDR3 runs to 16 residues. V lost 8 bases, J lost 0 bases, and 4 bases stayed unmatched. The V gene's germline CDR1 is SNHLY and CDR2 FYNNEI. Here the CDR3 reads CASWTSGGKAKNIQYF. CDR3 DNA sequence: TGTGCCAGCTGGACTAGCGGGGGAAAAGCCAAAAACATTCAGTACTTC.

This chain links TRBV7-8 with TRBJ2-3; D is uncertain. The CDR3 contains 13 residues. Germline V gives CDR1 SGHVS, CDR2 FQNEAQ. V lost 5 bases to trimming and J lost 6 bases, with 12 bases between them. The CDR3 DNA reads TGTGCCAGCAGCCCATCCAGGCTTGATACGCAGTATTTT. Its protein product is CASSPSRLDTQYF.

This clone was seen once. V usage is TRBV10-3 and J usage is TRBJ1-2; the match to TRBD1 covers 9 bases. Germline V gives CDR1 ENHRY, CDR2 SYGVKD. Losses at the gene ends were 8 bases for V and 10 bases for J; bases not matched to a gene: 14. CDR3 length: 14 residues. This CDR3 is CAIGGTGQNYDYTF. Here the CDR3 DNA reads TGTGCCATCGGGGGGACAGGGCAGAATTACGACTACACCTTC.

V usage is TRBV5-1 and J usage is TRBJ1-1, with D perhaps TRBD1 (5 bases). The ends were cut back, 5 bases at V and 6 bases at J, with 17 bases in the middle. There are 14 residues in the CDR3. CDR1 is SGHRS, CDR2 YFSETQ, per germline. CDR3 sequence: CASSYLDSGAEAFF. The CDR3 nucleotides are TGCGCCAGCAGTTACCTAGACAGCGGGGCTGAAGCTTTCTTT.

In DNA, the CDR3 is TGTGCCAGCAGCCAGACAGGGTCATCGAACACCGGGGAGCTGTTTTTT. Its protein is CASSQTGSSNTGELFF. This rearrangement joins TRBV9 to TRBJ2-2; 7 nucleotides match TRBD1. With V trimmed by 4 bases and J by 0 bases, 6 bases remained unmatched. CDR3 length: 16 residues. Looked up from germline, CDR1 is SGDLS and CDR2 is YYNGEE. Full variable domain (outside the CDR3, taken from reference TRBV9 and TRBJ2-2): DSGVTQTPKHLITATGQRVTLRCSPRSGDLSVYWYQQSLDQGLQFLIQYYNGEERAKGNILERFSAQQFPDLHSELNLSSLELGDSALYFCASSQTGSSNTGELFFGEGSRLTVL.

The chain uses TRBV7-6 and TRBJ2-1, with TRBD2 matching over 8 bases. Germline trimming cut 6 bases from V and 0 bases from J; bases unmatched to any gene: 7. The CDR3 covers 16 residues. Germline loops: CDR1 SGHVS, CDR2 FNYEAQ. The CDR3 is CASSLRGANSYNEQFF. The CDR3 nucleotides are TGTGCCAGCAGTTTGCGGGGGGCCAACTCCTACAATGAGCAGTTCTTC.

The CDR3 region is CASSTPGQLLGTIYF. The DNA for the CDR3 is TGTGCCAGTAGTACACCGGGACAGCTACTGGGCACCATATATTTT. The chain links TRBV19 to TRBJ1-3; 7 nucleotides line up with TRBD1. Germline CDR1 LNHDA, CDR2 SQIVND (reference sequence). The CDR3 contains 15 residues. Trimming took 4 bases from V and 9 from J; bases not matched to a gene: 12. Full variable domain (missing parts from reference TRBV19 and TRBJ1-3): DGGITQSPKYLFRKEGQNVTLSCEQNLNHDAMYWYRQDPGQGLRLIYYSQIVNDFQKGDIAEGYSVSREKKESFPLTVTSAQKNPTAFYLCASSTPGQLLGTIYFGEGSWLTVV.

This clone was detected only a few times. The V gene is TRBV27, the J gene TRBJ2-5, with TRBD1 identical over 11 bases. Trimming cost V 8 bases and J 5 bases; bases outside gene matches: 7. Germline V gives CDR1 MNHEY, CDR2 SMNVEV (reference sequence). The CDR3 runs 14 residues. DNA of the CDR3: TGTGCCAGCCGCCGGACAGGGGGCATGGAGACCCAGTACTTC. The encoded protein is CASRRTGGMETQYF.

V gene TRBV6-5 combines with J gene TRBJ1-1, with TRBD1 identical over 9 bases. V was clipped by 4 bases and J by 5 bases; unmatched bases: 8. The CDR3 runs to 15 residues. Germline values: CDR1 MNHEY, CDR2 SVGAGI. CDR3 nucleotides: TGTGCCAGCAGTTTTCCGACAGGGGGAGGGACTGAAGCTTTCTTT. Translation gives CASSFPTGGGTEAFF.

This sequence joins TRBV2 and TRBJ1-2; D is ambiguous. There are 16 residues in the CDR3. The germline gives CDR1 SNHLY, CDR2 FYNNEI. The V and J ends lost 6 bases and 2 bases respectively, with 19 bases between them. CDR3 bases: TGTGCCAGCAGCCCGAAGAACATTCTCCAGAACTATGGCTACACCTTC. The encoded protein is CASSPKNILQNYGYTF.

The chain employs TRBV10-3 and TRBJ2-1; TRBD2 agrees at 15 bases. The J segment lost 0 bases and the V segment lost 4 bases, leaving 4 bases of the junction unmatched. This CDR3 is 18 amino acids long. Germline lookup yields CDR1 ENHRY and CDR2 SYGVKD. Here the CDR3 DNA reads TGTGCCATCAGTGGGGGACTAGCGGGGGGCAGCTCCTACAATGAGCAGTTCTTC. Protein sequence: CAISGGLAGGSSYNEQFF.

The chain carries TRBV29-1 and TRBJ1-2, with TRBD1 identical over 7 bases. J lost 4 bases, V lost 2 bases, and 4 bases had no gene match. The CDR3 spans 13 residues. Germline loops: CDR1 SQVTM, CDR2 ANQGSEA. CDR3 sequence reads: CSVERQGSYGYTF. The DNA for the CDR3 is TGCAGCGTTGAACGACAGGGTTCCTATGGCTACACCTTC. Together with reference TRBV29-1 and TRBJ1-2, the CDR3 gives the full variable domain: SAVISQKPSRDICQRGTSLTIQCQVDSQVTMMFWYRQQPGQSLTLIATANQGSEATYESGFVIDKFPISRPNLTFSTLTVSNMSPEDSSIYLCSVERQGSYGYTFGSGTRLTVV.

The chain is built from TRBV10-1 and TRBJ2-2; D not resolved. V lost 0 bases, J lost 7 bases, and 3 bases lay in between. Germline CDR1 and CDR2: WNHNN and SYGVQD (reference sequence). The length of the CDR3 is 12 residues. DNA for the CDR3: TGCGCCAGCAGTGAGTCCGGCGGGGAGCTGTTTTTT. Translating gives CASSESGGELFF.

V is TRBV5-1 and J is TRBJ2-1; 8 bases are shared with TRBD1. V gave up 5 bases and J gave up 4 bases; unmatched junction bases: 8. This CDR3 spans 15 amino acids. Germline V gene data show CDR1 as SGHRS and CDR2 as YFSETQ. The DNA of the CDR3 is TGCGCCAGCAGACTGGACAGGGCAGGGTACAATGAGCAGTTCTTC. It is translated as CASRLDRAGYNEQFF.

V gene TRBV14 combines with J gene TRBJ2-2; 7 bases match TRBD1. The CDR3 spans 14 residues. The ends lost 3 bases at V and 7 bases at J; junction bases unmatched: 5. In germline, CDR1 is SGHDN, CDR2 FVKESK. In DNA form, the CDR3 reads TGTGCCAGCAGCCATATACAGGGGTTCGGGGAGCTGTTTTTT. It is translated as CASSHIQGFGELFF.

This rearrangement joins TRBV28 to TRBJ1-2; 8 nucleotides agree with TRBD1. This CDR3 spans 14 amino acids. V lost 2 bases and J lost 7; bases outside the gene matches: 6. Per the germline V gene, CDR1 is MDHEN and CDR2 is SYDVKM. The CDR3: CASSLGAGGFGYTF. The CDR3 DNA is TGTGCCAGCAGTTTAGGGGCAGGGGGCTTTGGCTACACCTTC.

This CDR3 is CASSPGQGAGYGYTF. DNA for the CDR3: TGCGCCAGCAGCCCTGGACAGGGGGCCGGCTATGGCTACACCTTC. The chain employs TRBV5-1 and TRBJ1-2; 11 bases map to TRBD1. Germline lookup yields CDR1 SGHRS and CDR2 YFSETQ. Unmatched junction bases numbered 6, after V lost 4 bases and J lost 4 bases. CDR3 length: 15 residues.